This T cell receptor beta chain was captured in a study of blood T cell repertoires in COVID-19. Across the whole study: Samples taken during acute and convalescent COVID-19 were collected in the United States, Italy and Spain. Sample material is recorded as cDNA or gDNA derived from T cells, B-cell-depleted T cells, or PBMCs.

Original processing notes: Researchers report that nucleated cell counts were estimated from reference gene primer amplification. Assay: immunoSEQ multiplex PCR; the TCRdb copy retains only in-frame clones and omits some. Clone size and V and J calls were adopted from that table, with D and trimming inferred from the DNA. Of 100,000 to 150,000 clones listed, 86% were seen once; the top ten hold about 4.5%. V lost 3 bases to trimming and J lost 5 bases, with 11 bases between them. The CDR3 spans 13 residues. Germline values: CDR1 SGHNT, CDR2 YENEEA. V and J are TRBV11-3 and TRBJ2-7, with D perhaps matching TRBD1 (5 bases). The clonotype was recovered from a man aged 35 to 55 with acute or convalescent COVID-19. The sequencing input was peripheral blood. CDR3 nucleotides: TGTGCCAGCAGCTTGACAGCTACTCACGAGCAGTACTTC. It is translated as CASSLTATHEQYF.